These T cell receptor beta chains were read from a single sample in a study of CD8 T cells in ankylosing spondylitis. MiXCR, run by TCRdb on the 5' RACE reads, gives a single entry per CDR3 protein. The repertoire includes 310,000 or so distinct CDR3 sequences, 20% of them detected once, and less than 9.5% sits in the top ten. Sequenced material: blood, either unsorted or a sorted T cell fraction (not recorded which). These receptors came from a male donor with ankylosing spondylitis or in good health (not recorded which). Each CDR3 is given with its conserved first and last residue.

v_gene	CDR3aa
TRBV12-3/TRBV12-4	CASTRSDQETQYF
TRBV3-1	CASSLRQGTRNIQYF
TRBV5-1	CASSPLGQPYNSPLHF
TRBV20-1	CSASGPGPETQYF
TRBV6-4	CASSEQGSSYNEQFF
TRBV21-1	CASSKGGDGYTF
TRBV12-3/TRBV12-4	CASVTGGVAGELFF
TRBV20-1	CSARDFSELAKETQYF
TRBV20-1	CSARRTTGTQETQYF
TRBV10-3	CAISGVGQETQYF
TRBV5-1	CASSSGQMTGANVLTF
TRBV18	CASSPASGTGKNIQYF
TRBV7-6	CASSPQRAETQYF
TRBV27	CASSLRVVSGANVLTF
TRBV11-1	CASSVQQGVNTEAFF
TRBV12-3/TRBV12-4	CASSTGTGRGEKLFF
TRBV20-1	CSVEGGSSGNTIYF
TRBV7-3	CASSLRDPADTQYF
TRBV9	CASSTNRDLVQDTQYF
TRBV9	CASSVRSGGGTQYF
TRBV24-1	CATSDPGRGTGELFF
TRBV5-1	CASSRGGQPDPGELFF
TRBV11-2	CASSLGLAGETSYNEQFF
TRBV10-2	CASSRLLQEFVNEQFF
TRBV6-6	CASRTANTGELFF
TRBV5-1	CASSLMAADSNQPQHF
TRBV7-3	CASSLNQGGTGELFF
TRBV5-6	CASSAPGTGASYNEQFF
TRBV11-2	CASGLGATNEKLFF
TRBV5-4	CASIKTGSGTGELFF
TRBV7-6	CAGTSGTGELFF